The rows below give T cell receptor beta chains drawn from one sample of a study of T cell responses to AZD1222 COVID-19 vaccine. Produced via immunoSEQ multiplex PCR; TCRdb's table is partial and in-frame only. The profile shows some 160,000 clones, more than 85% of them singletons. Sample: peripheral blood, taken on day 0 of AZD1222 vaccination. All receptors come from an adult in good health. The CDR3 runs from the conserved cysteine through the conserved F or W. Each record gives: clone size, J gene, V gene, CDR3 length, D gene, CDR3 DNA, CDR3 protein. D genes are given only for firm matches. Not all rows give a size; the values are once, few, many and, for expanded clones, a class.

>.|TRBJ2-4|TRBV2|15|TRBD1
TGTGCCACCATTCCACCCGGGACAGGTGATGTCATTCAGTACTTC
CATIPPGTGDVIQYF
>.|TRBJ1-1|TRBV14|15|TRBD1
TGTGCCAACCCGACAGGGACTTCTTTGGGCACTGAAGCTTTCTTT
CANPTGTSLGTEAFF
>once|TRBJ2-2|TRBV4-1|17|TRBD2
TGCGCCAGCAGCCATCTCTCAGCGGGGGTAAACACCGGGGAGCTGTTTTTT
CASSHLSAGVNTGELFF
>.|TRBJ1-6|TRBV2|15|.
TGTGCCAGCAGTGAAGCTCCGGTCGTCAATTCACCCCTCCACTTT
CASSEAPVVNSPLHF
>.|TRBJ2-7|TRBV5-6|14|TRBD1
TGTGCCAGCAGCTTGGGGACAGGGGCGTACGAGCAGTACTTC
CASSLGTGAYEQYF
>once|TRBJ1-2|TRBV5-6|13|.
TGTGCCAGCAGCTTTGTGTTGGAGCATGGCTACACCTTC
CASSFVLEHGYTF
>.|TRBJ1-5|TRBV6-5|14|.
TGTGCCAGCAGTACCCTACGGCAAAATCAGCCCCAGCATTTT
CASSTLRQNQPQHF
>.|TRBJ2-7|TRBV3-1/TRBV3-2|17|TRBD1
TGTGCCAGCAGCCCCAACCGGGGTACAGGGGTGGCCTACGAGCAGTACTTC
CASSPNRGTGVAYEQYF
>.|TRBJ2-3|TRBV11-3|16|TRBD1
TGTGCCAGCAGCCCCCGGGACAGGGGTAGCACAGATACGCAGTATTTT
CASSPRDRGSTDTQYF
>few|TRBJ1-4|TRBV5-1|16|.
TGCGCCAGCAGCTTTTCAGGGACTGCAACTAATGAAAAACTGTTTTTT
CASSFSGTATNEKLFF
>.|TRBJ1-2|TRBV10-3|15|.
TGTGCCATCAGCGAGTCCCAACCTCTTTGGTATGGCTACACCTTC
CAISESQPLWYGYTF
>.|TRBJ1-4|TRBV6-5|14|.
TGTGCCAGCAGTTCTTTAACGGGGAGAGAAAAACTGTTTTTT
CASSSLTGREKLFF
>.|TRBJ1-4|TRBV5-8|16|TRBD1
TGTGCCAGCAGCCCCGCCACAGGGGGCTGGGGTGAAAAACTGTTTTTT
CASSPATGGWGEKLFF
>.|TRBJ1-5|TRBV19|15|.
TGTGCCAGTAGTATAGATCGCGGTGGCAATCAGCCCCAGCATTTT
CASSIDRGGNQPQHF
>.|TRBJ1-4|TRBV19|16|.
TGTGCCAGTAGCCCCGCCGGAGGTAGGCACGGTGAAAAACTGTTTTTT
CASSPAGGRHGEKLFF
>.|TRBJ1-2|TRBV7-2|13|.
TGTGCCAGCAGCTTAGACAGGATCTATGGCTACACCTTC
CASSLDRIYGYTF
>.|TRBJ2-3|TRBV30|12|.
TGTGCCTGGAGTGTCAGCACAGATACGCAGTATTTT
CAWSVSTDTQYF
>.|TRBJ1-2|TRBV11-3|14|.
TGTGCCAGCAGCTTAGGCTCAGGGGATTATGGCTACACCTTC
CASSLGSGDYGYTF
>.|TRBJ2-7|TRBV21-1|15|.
TGTGCCAGCAGCAAAGATGGCAAGATTAACTACGAGCAGTACTTC
CASSKDGKINYEQYF
>.|TRBJ1-3|TRBV28|13|.
TGTGCCAGCAGTTTACGGTTGAGAAACACCATATATTTT
CASSLRLRNTIYF
>.|TRBJ1-5|TRBV15|17|.
TGTGCCACCAGCAGAGATGAGGCAGGGGCAGGCAATCAGCCCCAGCATTTT
CATSRDEAGAGNQPQHF
>.|TRBJ1-1|TRBV2|13|TRBD1
TGTGCCAGCAATAACAGGGGGAGGACTGAAGCTTTCTTT
CASNNRGRTEAFF
>.|TRBJ1-6|TRBV19|15|TRBD1
TGTGCCAGTAGTCATACAGGGGGCAATTTACGACCCCTCCACTTT
CASSHTGGNLRPLHF
>once|TRBJ2-7|TRBV2|15|.
TGTGCCAGCAGGGACCGGGTACTAATGGGCTACGAGCAGTACTTC
CASRDRVLMGYEQYF
>.|TRBJ1-2|TRBV10-3|13|.
TGTGCCATCAGTGAGATAGCGCCAGGAGGCTACACCTTC
CAISEIAPGGYTF
>.|TRBJ1-4|TRBV5-6|12|.
TGTGCCAGCAGCTTGGCCGATGAAAAACTGTTTTTT
CASSLADEKLFF
>few|TRBJ1-6|TRBV4-1|17|.
TGCGCCAGCAGCCAAGATGGCAGCGACCTTTCTAATTCACCCCTCCACTTT
CASSQDGSDLSNSPLHF
>.|TRBJ2-2|TRBV19|12|.
TGTGCCAGTAGTATTACTGCCGGGGAGCTGTTTTTT
CASSITAGELFF
>once|TRBJ2-7|TRBV18|14|TRBD2
TGTGCCAGCTCACCACAGACTAGCGTTAACGAGCAGTACTTC
CASSPQTSVNEQYF
>.|TRBJ1-3|TRBV21-1|15|.
TGTGCCAGCTTCCCTGAGACAGGCTCTGGAAACACCATATATTTT
CASFPETGSGNTIYF
>.|TRBJ2-4|TRBV20-1|11|.
TGCAGTGCCGGAGCCAAAAACATTCAGTACTTC
CSAGAKNIQYF
>.|TRBJ2-3|TRBV18|15|TRBD1
TGTGCCAGCTCATTTACAGGGGGATTAACAGATACGCAGTATTTT
CASSFTGGLTDTQYF
>.|TRBJ2-5|TRBV9|14|.
TGTGCCAGCAGCGGAAGGCGGGGAGCAGAGACCCAGTACTTC
CASSGRRGAETQYF
>.|TRBJ1-3|TRBV3-1/TRBV3-2|16|.
TGTGCCAGCAGCCTCCCTTTGATGGGGAATGGAAACACCATATATTTT
CASSLPLMGNGNTIYF
>.|TRBJ2-1|TRBV5-1|16|TRBD2
TGCGCCAGCAGCTTGGCCACCTGGGGGGGGGAGAATGAGCAGTTCTTC
CASSLATWGGENEQFF
>once|TRBJ1-1|TRBV5-6|16|TRBD1
TGTGCCAGCAGCCTGGACAGGGCATTAGTGACGACTGAAGCTTTCTTT
CASSLDRALVTTEAFF
>.|TRBJ1-2|TRBV28|16|TRBD1
TGTGCCAGCCTCGCAGGGGGTAATCTCGCTAACTATGGCTACACCTTC
CASLAGGNLANYGYTF